This T cell receptor (beta chain) comes out of a study of blood T cell repertoires in COVID-19. Study-level background: In each case, the material was cDNA or gDNA derived from T cells, B-cell-depleted T cells, or PBMCs.

This clone was seen only once. The CDR3 runs to 16 residues. Germline V CDR1 and CDR2: SGHTA, FQGTGA. V was pared by 2 bases and J by 1 base, with 6 bases of the junction left unmatched. The protocol was immunoSEQ multiplex PCR, while the TCRdb copy is restricted to in-frame clones and leaves out a portion. The table lists roughly 180,000 clones, approximately 89% of them singletons. The TCR comes from a woman in her fifties or sixties with acute or convalescent COVID-19. Source material: peripheral blood. This chain connects TRBV7-3 to TRBJ2-5; 8 bases are a match to TRBD2. As DNA, the CDR3 is TGTGCCAGCAGCTTAGGAGCGGGGGTGGGCCAAGAGACCCAGTACTTC. As protein: CASSLGAGVGQETQYF.